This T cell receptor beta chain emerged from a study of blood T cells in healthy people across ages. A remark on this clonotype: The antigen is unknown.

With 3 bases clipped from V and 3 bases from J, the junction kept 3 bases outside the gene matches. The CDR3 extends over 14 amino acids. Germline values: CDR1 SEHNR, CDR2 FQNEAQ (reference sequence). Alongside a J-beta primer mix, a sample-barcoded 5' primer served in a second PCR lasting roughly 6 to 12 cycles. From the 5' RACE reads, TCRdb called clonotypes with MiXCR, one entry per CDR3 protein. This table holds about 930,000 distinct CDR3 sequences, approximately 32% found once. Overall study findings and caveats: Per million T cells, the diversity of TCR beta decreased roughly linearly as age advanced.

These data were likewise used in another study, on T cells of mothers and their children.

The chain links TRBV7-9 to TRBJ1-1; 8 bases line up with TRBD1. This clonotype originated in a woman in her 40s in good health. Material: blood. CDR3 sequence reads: CASSLGQEYTEAFF. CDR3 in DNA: TGTGCCAGCAGCTTGGGACAGGAGTACACTGAAGCTTTCTTT.